This TCR beta chain was captured by sequencing in a study of cytomegalovirus exposure and HLA in healthy donors. PCR involved 60 Vbeta and 13 Jbeta primers. The assay was immunoSEQ multiplex PCR, and TCRdb's table has in-frame clones only and misses some. Of 130,000 to 150,000 clones listed, 80% are singletons. Germline CDR1 reads WNHNN; CDR2 reads SYGVQD (reference sequence). The ends were cut back, 5 bases at V and 11 bases at J, with 16 bases in the middle. This CDR3 is 14 amino acids long. The receptor was derived from a man in his forties in good health and CMV-seronegative. Sequenced sample: PBMCs. This chain connects TRBV10-1 to TRBJ1-6; maybe TRBD1 (6 bases). CDR3 amino acids: CASSSTGPAAPLHF. For the CDR3, the DNA is TGCGCCAGCAGTTCCACAGGGCCCGCGGCACCCCTCCACTTT.